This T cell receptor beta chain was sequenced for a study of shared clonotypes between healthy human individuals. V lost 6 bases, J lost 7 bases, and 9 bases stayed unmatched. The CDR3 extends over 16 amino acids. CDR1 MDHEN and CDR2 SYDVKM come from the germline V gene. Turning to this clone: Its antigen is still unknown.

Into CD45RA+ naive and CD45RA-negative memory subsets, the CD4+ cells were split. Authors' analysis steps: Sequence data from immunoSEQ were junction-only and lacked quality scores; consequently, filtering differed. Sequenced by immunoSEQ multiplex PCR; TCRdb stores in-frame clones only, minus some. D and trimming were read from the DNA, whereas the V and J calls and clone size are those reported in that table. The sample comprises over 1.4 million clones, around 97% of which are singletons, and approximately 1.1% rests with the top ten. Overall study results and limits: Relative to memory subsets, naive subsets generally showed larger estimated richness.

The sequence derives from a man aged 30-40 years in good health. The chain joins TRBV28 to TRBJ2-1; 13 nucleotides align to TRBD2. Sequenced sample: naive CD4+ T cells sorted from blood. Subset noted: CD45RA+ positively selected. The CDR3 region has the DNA TGTGCCAGCAGCCAACTAGCGGGAGGGCCTGGGAATGAGCAGTTCTTC. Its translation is CASSQLAGGPGNEQFF. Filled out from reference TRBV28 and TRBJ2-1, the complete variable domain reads DVKVTQSSRYLVKRTGEKVFLECVQDMDHENMFWYRQDPGLGLRLIYFSYDVKMKEKGDIPEGYSVSREKKERFSLILESASTNQTSMYLCASSQLAGGPGNEQFFGPGTRLTVL.